This T cell receptor beta chain was identified in a study of T cells in Graves' hyperthyroidism and ophthalmopathy. Researchers took RNA transcripts and amplified the TCR beta CDR3 regions from them. Using the HTBI primer set, a first-round RT-PCR was run on the TCR CDR3. TCRdb re-analysed the multiplex PCR reads in MiXCR, keeping a single row per CDR3 protein. This sample has under 800,000 distinct CDR3 sequences, with 12% to 15% found just once. In patients aged 18 to 65, hyperthyroidism was newly diagnosed, with duration under 2 months. Diagnoses were established using clinical symptoms, serum thyroxine and TRAb, thyroid ultrasound and orbital computed tomography. The ends were cut back, 2 bases at V and 0 bases at J, with 9 bases in the middle. The CDR3 totals 15 residues. From germline, CDR1 is KGHDR and CDR2 SFDVKD.

The receptor comes from a woman aged 18-30 years with Graves' hyperthyroidism. The chain combines TRBV24-1 with TRBJ1-1; D is unclear. The sample taken for sequencing was blood. In DNA form, the CDR3 reads TGTGCCACCAGTGATTCCCATTCCATGAACACTGAAGCTTTCTTT. This codes for CATSDSHSMNTEAFF.